This is a list of T cell receptor beta chains from one sample in a study of T cells after posttransplantation cyclophosphamide. Repertoires were generated with immunoSEQ multiplex PCR, while TCRdb's copy carries only in-frame clones and drops some. The table includes some 16,000 clones, almost 85% detected once. The starting material was PBMCs, obtained less than 400 days after allogeneic stem cell transplant with calcineurin inhibitor and methotrexate. The receptors were sampled from a male patient in his late teens or twenties who received an allogeneic stem cell transplant from a related donor, was CMV-positive, and had no GVHD. Some T cells may originate from the graft donor. Both conserved end residues are part of each CDR3. Each record gives: CDR3 DNA, CDR3 protein, V gene, J gene, D gene, clone size. A D gene is named only where the DNA matches it firmly. A row's size may be missing; if present it is once, few, many or a size class.

cdr3_nt: TGTGCCAGCTCACCACGTCCGCGGGAGACGGAGGAGCAGTACTTC
cdr3_aa: CASSPRPRETEEQYF
v_call: TRBV18
j_call: TRBJ2-5
d_call: TRBD2
clone_size: -

cdr3_nt: TGTGCCATCAGATTGGGACTAGGACGAAGCACAGATACGCAGTATTTT
cdr3_aa: CAIRLGLGRSTDTQYF
v_call: TRBV10-3
j_call: TRBJ2-3
d_call: TRBD2
clone_size: -

cdr3_nt: TGTGCCAGCAGCCCACCGGGACTAGCGGGAGCTGAGCAGTTCTTC
cdr3_aa: CASSPPGLAGAEQFF
v_call: TRBV7-2
j_call: TRBJ2-1
d_call: TRBD2
clone_size: few

cdr3_nt: TGTGCCAGCAGCTATACTGGAGCGGCTAGCACAGATACGCAGTATTTT
cdr3_aa: CASSYTGAASTDTQYF
v_call: TRBV7-2
j_call: TRBJ2-3
d_call: -
clone_size: -

cdr3_nt: TGCGCCAGCAGTCCCAACGGGGAAGAGACCCAGTACTTC
cdr3_aa: CASSPNGEETQYF
v_call: TRBV5-1
j_call: TRBJ2-5
d_call: -
clone_size: -

cdr3_nt: TGCGCCAGCAGCCAAGTTCGGCAGGGATACGTTCCGGCTGGCTACACCTTC
cdr3_aa: CASSQVRQGYVPAGYTF
v_call: TRBV4-3
j_call: TRBJ1-2
d_call: -
clone_size: -

cdr3_nt: TGTGCCAGCAGCCTTGGGACAGGGGGTACGAATGAGCAGTTCTTC
cdr3_aa: CASSLGTGGTNEQFF
v_call: TRBV7-2
j_call: TRBJ2-1
d_call: TRBD1
clone_size: -

cdr3_nt: TGTGCCAGCAGCATTGGGAGGGGTTCGCGGGAGCTGTTTTTT
cdr3_aa: CASSIGRGSRELFF
v_call: TRBV5-4
j_call: TRBJ2-2
d_call: TRBD2
clone_size: few

cdr3_nt: TGTGCCAGCTCACCACCAACAGGGACCTACGAGCAGTACTTC
cdr3_aa: CASSPPTGTYEQYF
v_call: TRBV18
j_call: TRBJ2-7
d_call: -
clone_size: -

cdr3_nt: TGTGCCAGCAGTGGGACTACAGGGGCCAACGTCCTGACTTTC
cdr3_aa: CASSGTTGANVLTF
v_call: TRBV2
j_call: TRBJ2-6
d_call: -
clone_size: -

cdr3_nt: TGTGCCAGCAGTTTATTTGGGGGGGTATCGGCCCTCCACTTT
cdr3_aa: CASSLFGGVSALHF
v_call: TRBV28
j_call: TRBJ1-6
d_call: -
clone_size: -

cdr3_nt: TGTGCCAGCAGCTCCGTAGACGAGGGGACTTTTTTAACTAATGAAAAACTGTTTTTT
cdr3_aa: CASSSVDEGTFLTNEKLFF
v_call: TRBV5-4
j_call: TRBJ1-4
d_call: -
clone_size: -